This T cell receptor beta chain is drawn from a study of T cell responses to AZD1222 COVID-19 vaccine. Study-wide results and limits: Close to half of all spike-specific TCRs reportedly target regions of the variants that are unmutated. Following two doses of AZD1222, Spike-specific TCR breadth and depth rose.

The length of the CDR3 is 16 residues. In regard to this clone: No antigen is known for it.

Clones were sequenced by immunoSEQ multiplex PCR, and TCRdb holds only the in-frame ones, with some missing. The data contain approximately 98,000 clones, about nine tenths of them singletons. The rearrangement joins TRBV1 to TRBJ2-7; the table's D call, TRBD2, has no DNA check behind it. TRBV1 is shown as a pseudogene. The specimen was peripheral blood, collected on day 0 of MenACWY control vaccination. The TCR was taken from an adult in good health. The CDR3 bases are TGCACCAGCAGCCAAGACCCAGGGACTAGGGCCTACGAGCAGTACTTC. This codes for CTSSQDPGTRAYEQYF.